The clone carrying this TCR beta chain was recorded once. This sample is part of a study of blood T cell repertoires in COVID-19. Profiling relied on immunoSEQ multiplex PCR, and the TCRdb table lists in-frame clones only, not all of them. The sample includes under 250,000 clones, 92% seen only once; the top ten take 0.75% to 1%. The TCR sequence derives from a man between 60 and 70 years old with COVID-19, enrolled during active disease. Sequencing was performed on peripheral blood.

The CDR3 is CASSWTGLAGYEQYF. As DNA, the CDR3 is TGCGCCAGCAGCTGGACGGGACTAGCGGGCTACGAGCAGTACTTC. The V and J genes are TRBV5-1 and TRBJ2-7; 12 bases fit TRBD2. Germline V CDR1 and CDR2: SGHRS, YFSETQ. Unmatched junction bases numbered 4, after V lost 3 bases and J lost 3 bases. This CDR3 comprises 15 residues.